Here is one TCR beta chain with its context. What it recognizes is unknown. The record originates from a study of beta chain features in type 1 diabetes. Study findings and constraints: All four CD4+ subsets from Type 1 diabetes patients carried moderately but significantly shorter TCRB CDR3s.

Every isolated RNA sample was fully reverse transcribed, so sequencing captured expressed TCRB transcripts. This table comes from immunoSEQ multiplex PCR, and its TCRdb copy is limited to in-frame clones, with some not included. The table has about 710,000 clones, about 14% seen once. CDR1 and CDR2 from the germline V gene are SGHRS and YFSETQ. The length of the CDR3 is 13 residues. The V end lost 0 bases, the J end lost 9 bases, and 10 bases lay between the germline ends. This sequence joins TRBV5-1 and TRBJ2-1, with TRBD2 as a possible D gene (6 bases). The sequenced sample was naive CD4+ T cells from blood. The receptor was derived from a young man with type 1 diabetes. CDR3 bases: TGCGCCAGCAGCTTGGAAGGGCGGGGTGAGCAGTTCTTC. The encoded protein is CASSLEGRGEQFF. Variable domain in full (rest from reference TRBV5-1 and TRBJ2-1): KAGVTQTPRYLIKTRGQQVTLSCSPISGHRSVSWYQQTPGQGLQFLFEYFSETQRNKGNFPGRFSGRQFSNSRSEMNVSTLELGDSALYLCASSLEGRGEQFFGPGTRLTVL.